This T cell receptor (beta chain) emerged from a study of blood T cell repertoires in COVID-19. Study-wide background: Specimens from acute and convalescent COVID-19 originated in the United States, Italy and Spain. T cells, B-cell-depleted T cells, or PBMCs supplied cDNA or gDNA.

Original analysis: How many nucleated cells were present was estimated from reference gene primer amplification. Libraries were prepared by immunoSEQ multiplex PCR; TCRdb keeps only in-frame clonotypes and omits some of them. V, J and clone size are taken as reported in that table, and D and trimming were inferred from the DNA itself. The sample lists approximately 140,000 clones; 75% to 90% were seen once. The receptor comes from a man between 65 and 85 years old with acute or convalescent COVID-19. Sequenced material: peripheral blood.

The CDR3 here is CASSPLGRSYQETQYF. The CDR3 nucleotides are TGTGCCAGCTCTCCTCTTGGCAGGTCTTACCAAGAGACCCAGTACTTC. The gene calls are TRBV18 and TRBJ2-5, with D hard to call. Germline-derived CDR1 and CDR2 are KGHSH and LQKENI. V lost 6 bases and J 0 bases, leaving 17 bases between the germline ends. The CDR3 is 16 amino acids.